These T cell receptor beta chains were read from a single sample in a study of blood T cell repertoires in COVID-19. Clones were read by immunoSEQ multiplex PCR, and TCRdb kept only the in-frame ones, dropping some. This table has under 200,000 clones, around 82% appearing once. Sample: PBMCs or T cells enriched from blood (not recorded which). All receptors come from a woman aged 60 to 75 with acute COVID-19. The CDR3 runs from the conserved cysteine through the conserved F or W. Fields, in order: V gene, J gene, D gene, clone size, CDR3 DNA, CDR3 protein. The D gene is left open where the match is weak. Not all rows give a size; the values are once, few, many and, for expanded clones, a class.

V: TRBV19; J: TRBJ1-2; D: .; size: .; DNA: TGTGCCAGTAGTACCCGGGACATACGATATGGCTACACCTTC; CDR3: CASSTRDIRYGYTF
V: TRBV10-1; J: TRBJ1-2; D: TRBD1; size: .; DNA: TGCGCCAGCAGTGCCGGGACAGACTATGGCTACACCTTC; CDR3: CASSAGTDYGYTF
V: TRBV7-9; J: TRBJ1-6; D: TRBD1; size: .; DNA: TGTGCCAGCAGCTTAGCCCGGGACAGTACATCACCCCTCCACTTT; CDR3: CASSLARDSTSPLHF
V: TRBV7-9; J: TRBJ1-1; D: .; size: once; DNA: TGTGCCAGCAGCTTATCAGGACAGCTGAACACTGAAGCTTTCTTT; CDR3: CASSLSGQLNTEAFF
V: TRBV6-2/TRBV6-3; J: TRBJ2-2; D: TRBD2; size: .; DNA: TGTGCCAGCAGTTACTCGACTAGCGGGGGCCTGAACACCGGGGAGCTGTTTTTT; CDR3: CASSYSTSGGLNTGELFF
V: TRBV27; J: TRBJ1-5; D: .; size: .; DNA: TGTGCCAGCAGTTTACGAGGACAGCCCCAGCATTTT; CDR3: CASSLRGQPQHF
V: TRBV6-5; J: TRBJ1-3; D: .; size: .; DNA: TGTGCCAGCAGGGAGTCGGGGGGAAACACCATATATTTT; CDR3: CASRESGGNTIYF
V: TRBV6-5; J: TRBJ1-2; D: .; size: .; DNA: TGTGCCAGCAGTTACCTCGCGGGGGGCAGCGGCTATGGCTACACCTTC; CDR3: CASSYLAGGSGYGYTF
V: TRBV7-2; J: TRBJ2-7; D: TRBD2; size: .; DNA: TGTGCCAGCAGCTTATGGGCAAGCGGGAGGACAACCTACGAGCAGTACTTC; CDR3: CASSLWASGRTTYEQYF
V: TRBV9; J: TRBJ2-2; D: .; size: once; DNA: TGTGCCAGCAGCGCACGCGGCTCGGACGGGGAGCTGTTTTTT; CDR3: CASSARGSDGELFF
V: TRBV7-2; J: TRBJ2-5; D: .; size: .; DNA: TGTGCCAGCAGCTACCCAGGGCTAGGGACCCAGTACTTC; CDR3: CASSYPGLGTQYF
V: TRBV5-1; J: TRBJ2-1; D: .; size: .; DNA: TGCGCCAGCAGCTTGAATAGTGGGGCGTTCTTC; CDR3: CASSLNSGAFF